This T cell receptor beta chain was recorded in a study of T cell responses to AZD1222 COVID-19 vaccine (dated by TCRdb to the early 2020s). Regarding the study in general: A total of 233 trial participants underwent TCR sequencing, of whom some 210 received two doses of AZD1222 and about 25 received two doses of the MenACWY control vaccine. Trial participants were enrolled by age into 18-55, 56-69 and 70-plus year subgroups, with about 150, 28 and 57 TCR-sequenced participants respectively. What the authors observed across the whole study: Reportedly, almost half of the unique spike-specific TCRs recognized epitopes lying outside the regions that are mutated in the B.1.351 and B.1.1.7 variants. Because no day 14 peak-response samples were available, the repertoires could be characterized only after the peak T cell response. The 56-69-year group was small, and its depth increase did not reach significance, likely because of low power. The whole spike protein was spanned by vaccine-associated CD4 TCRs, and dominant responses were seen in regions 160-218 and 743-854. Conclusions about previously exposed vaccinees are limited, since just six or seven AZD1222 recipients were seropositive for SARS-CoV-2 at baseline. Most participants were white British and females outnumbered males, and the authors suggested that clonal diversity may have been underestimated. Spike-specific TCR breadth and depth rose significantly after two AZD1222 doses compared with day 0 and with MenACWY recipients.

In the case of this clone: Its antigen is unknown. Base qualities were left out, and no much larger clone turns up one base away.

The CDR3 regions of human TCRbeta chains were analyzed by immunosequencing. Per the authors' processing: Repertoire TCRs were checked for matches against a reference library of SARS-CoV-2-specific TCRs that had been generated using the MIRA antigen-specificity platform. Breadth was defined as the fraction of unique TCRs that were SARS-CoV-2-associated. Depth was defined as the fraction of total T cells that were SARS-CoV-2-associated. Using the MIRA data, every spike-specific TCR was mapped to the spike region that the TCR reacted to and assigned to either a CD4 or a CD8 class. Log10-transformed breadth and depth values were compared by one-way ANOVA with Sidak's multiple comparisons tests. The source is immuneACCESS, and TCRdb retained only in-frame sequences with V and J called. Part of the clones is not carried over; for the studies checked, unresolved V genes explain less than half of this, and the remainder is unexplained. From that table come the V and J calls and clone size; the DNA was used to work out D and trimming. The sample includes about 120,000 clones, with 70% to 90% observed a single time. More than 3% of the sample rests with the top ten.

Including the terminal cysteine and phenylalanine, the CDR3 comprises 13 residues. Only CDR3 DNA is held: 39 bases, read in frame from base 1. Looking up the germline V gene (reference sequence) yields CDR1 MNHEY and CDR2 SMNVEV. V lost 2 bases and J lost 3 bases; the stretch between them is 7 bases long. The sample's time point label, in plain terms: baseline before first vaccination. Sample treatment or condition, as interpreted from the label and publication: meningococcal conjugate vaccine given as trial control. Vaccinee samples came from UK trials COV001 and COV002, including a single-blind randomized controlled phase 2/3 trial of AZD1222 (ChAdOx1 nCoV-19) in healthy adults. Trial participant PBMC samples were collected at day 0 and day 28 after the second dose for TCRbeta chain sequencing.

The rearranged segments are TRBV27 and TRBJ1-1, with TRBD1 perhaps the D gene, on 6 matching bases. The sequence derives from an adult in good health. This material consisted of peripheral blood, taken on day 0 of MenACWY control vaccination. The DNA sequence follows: TGTGCCAGCAGTTTACAGGGGTACACTGAAGCTTTCTTT. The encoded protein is CASSLQGYTEAFF.